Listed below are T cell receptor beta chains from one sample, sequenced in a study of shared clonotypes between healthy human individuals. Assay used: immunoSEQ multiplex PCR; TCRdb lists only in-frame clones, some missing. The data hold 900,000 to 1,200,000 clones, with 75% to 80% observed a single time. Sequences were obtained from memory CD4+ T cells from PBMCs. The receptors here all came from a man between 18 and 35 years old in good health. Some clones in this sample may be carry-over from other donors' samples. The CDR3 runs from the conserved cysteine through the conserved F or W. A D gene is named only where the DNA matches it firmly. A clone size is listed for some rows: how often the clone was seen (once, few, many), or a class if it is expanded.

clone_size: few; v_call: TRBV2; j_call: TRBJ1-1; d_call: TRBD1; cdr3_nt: TGTGCCAGCAACGGTGCGACAGGGGGAACTGAAGCTTTCTTT; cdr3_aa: CASNGATGGTEAFF
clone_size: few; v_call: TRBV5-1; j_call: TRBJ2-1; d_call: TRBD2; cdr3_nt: TGCGCCAGCAGCTTGGTAGCGGGAGGGCCCCATGAGCAGTTCTTC; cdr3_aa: CASSLVAGGPHEQFF
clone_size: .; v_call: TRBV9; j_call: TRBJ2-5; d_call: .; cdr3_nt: TGTGCCAGCAGCGGAGGGGGGTCTTCTGGGGAGACCCAGTACTTC; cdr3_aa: CASSGGGSSGETQYF
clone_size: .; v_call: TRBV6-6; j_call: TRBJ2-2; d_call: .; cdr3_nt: TGTGCCAGCAGTTACTCTTGGCAGAAAACCGGGGAGCTGTTTTTT; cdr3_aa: CASSYSWQKTGELFF
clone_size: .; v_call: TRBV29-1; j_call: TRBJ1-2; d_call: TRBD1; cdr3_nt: TGCAGCGTCGTAGACAGGGCCTCCTATGGCTACACCTTC; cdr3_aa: CSVVDRASYGYTF
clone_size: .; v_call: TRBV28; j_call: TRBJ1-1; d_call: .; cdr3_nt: TGTGCCAGCAGTTTAGAGGGCACTGAAGCTTTCTTT; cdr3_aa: CASSLEGTEAFF
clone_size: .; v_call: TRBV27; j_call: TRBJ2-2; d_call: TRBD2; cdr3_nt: TGTGCCAGCAGAGTGACCCAGGGCGGGGGCGGGGAGCTGTTTTTT; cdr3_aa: CASRVTQGGGGELFF
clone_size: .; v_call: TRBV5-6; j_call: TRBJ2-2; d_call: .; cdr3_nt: TGTGCCAGCAGCTTTAGCGATGACACCGGGGAGCTGTTTTTT; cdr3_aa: CASSFSDDTGELFF
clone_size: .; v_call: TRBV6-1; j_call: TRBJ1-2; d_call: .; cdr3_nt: TGTGCCAGCATACCCACCATCATGCGGACCTATGGCTACACCTTC; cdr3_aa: CASIPTIMRTYGYTF
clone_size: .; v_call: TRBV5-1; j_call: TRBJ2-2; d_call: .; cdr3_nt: TGCGCCAGCAGCTTGGGGGATGTTAGTACCGGGGAGCTGTTTTTT; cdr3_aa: CASSLGDVSTGELFF
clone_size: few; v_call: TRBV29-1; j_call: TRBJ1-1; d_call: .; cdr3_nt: TGCAGCGTTGAAGCACAGATGAACACTGAAGCTTTCTTT; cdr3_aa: CSVEAQMNTEAFF
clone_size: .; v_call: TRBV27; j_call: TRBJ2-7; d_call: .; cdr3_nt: TGTGCCAGCAGTTTATGGGTCCACGAGCAGTACTTC; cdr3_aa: CASSLWVHEQYF
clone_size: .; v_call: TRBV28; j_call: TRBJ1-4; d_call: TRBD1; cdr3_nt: TGTGCCAGCAGTTCCCCTGGACAGGCGAATGAAAAACTGTTTTTT; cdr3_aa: CASSSPGQANEKLFF
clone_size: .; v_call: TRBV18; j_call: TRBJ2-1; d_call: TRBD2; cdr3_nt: TGTGCCAGCTCCCCCCCCTTAGCGGGAATGGATGAGCAGTTCTTC; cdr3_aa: CASSPPLAGMDEQFF
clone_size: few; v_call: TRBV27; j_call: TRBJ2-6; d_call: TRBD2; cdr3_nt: TGTGCCAGCAGTCGGGGAGGGGCTGGGGCCAACGTCCTGACTTTC; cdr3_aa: CASSRGGAGANVLTF
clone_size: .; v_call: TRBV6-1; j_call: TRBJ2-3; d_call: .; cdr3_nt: TGTGCCAGCAGTACCCAGGGGTTCGGGTCAGATACGCAGTATTTT; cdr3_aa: CASSTQGFGSDTQYF
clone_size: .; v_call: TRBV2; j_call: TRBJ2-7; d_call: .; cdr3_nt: TGTGCCAGCGCCCCCGGTCAGGGGGGATACGAGCAGTACTTC; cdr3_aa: CASAPGQGGYEQYF
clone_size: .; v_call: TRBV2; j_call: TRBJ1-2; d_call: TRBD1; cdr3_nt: TGTGCCAGCAGTGTCTATACCGGACAGGCCAGGTCTGGCTACACCTTC; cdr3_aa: CASSVYTGQARSGYTF
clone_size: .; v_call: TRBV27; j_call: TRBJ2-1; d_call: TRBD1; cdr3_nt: TGTGCCAGTAAAACCGGGACAGGGCATGGAAATCCGTTCTTC; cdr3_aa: CASKTGTGHGNPFF
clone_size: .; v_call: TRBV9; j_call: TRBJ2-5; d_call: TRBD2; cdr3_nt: TGTGCCAGCAGCGCCACCCCTGGAGGTGGCGGGGGGGAGACCCAGTACTTC; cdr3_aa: CASSATPGGGGGETQYF
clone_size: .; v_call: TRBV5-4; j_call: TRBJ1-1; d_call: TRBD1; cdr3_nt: TGTGCCAGCAGCTCGACAGGGAGAAACACTGAAGCTTTCTTT; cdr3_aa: CASSSTGRNTEAFF
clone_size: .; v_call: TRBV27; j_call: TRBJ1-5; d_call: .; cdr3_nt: TGTGCCGGATCACACGCGATCGCGGCAGATCATCAGCCCCAGCATTTT; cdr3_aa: CAGSHAIAADHQPQHF